Included here is one T cell receptor (beta chain) sequence, with context. Its antigen is as yet unknown. It was genomic DNA that served as the template for profiling TCR beta VDJ and CDR3. A single record per CDR3 protein comes from TCRdb applying MiXCR to the reads. The repertoire holds about 200,000 distinct CDR3 sequences, with about 60% as singletons. In patients chosen for sequencing, flow cytometry had shown CD8+CD57+ cell expansion. Germline V CDR1 and CDR2: SGDLS, YYNGEE. CDR3 size: 15 residues. V was trimmed by 1 base and J by 7 bases, leaving 15 bases between them. These data are taken from a study of CD8+CD57+ T cells in acquired aplastic anemia. Across the whole study: Roughly 3 ug was the average amount of DNA from sorted CD4+ and CD8+ cells. Notes on the study in general: With respect to CD8+ Simpson's diversity, patients and controls did not differ significantly. The same twenty-nine CD8+ CDR3 sequences occurred in patients and in controls.

The TCR comes from a human donor with aplastic anemia. Source material: sorted CD4+, CD8+, or CD8+CD57+ T cells (not recorded which) from PBMCs. The rearrangement joins TRBV9 to TRBJ2-1; weak D call: TRBD2 (6 bases). The CDR3 DNA reads as TGTGCCAGCAGCGTAAACGGAGGGCCTCGGAATGAGCAGTTCTTC. Translating it yields CASSVNGGPRNEQFF.